A single sample is the source of the 6 T cell receptor beta chains below, sequenced in a study of cytomegalovirus exposure and HLA in healthy donors. The PCR was carried out with 60 Vbeta primers and 13 Jbeta primers. Assay: immunoSEQ multiplex PCR; the TCRdb copy retains only in-frame clones and omits some. The sample includes some 60,000 clones. What was sequenced was PBMCs. These receptors were obtained from a male donor in good health and CMV-seronegative.

This chain links TRBV7-9 with TRBJ1-1; D is unclear. Looked up from germline, CDR1 is SEHNR and CDR2 is FQNEAQ (reference sequence). V lost 3 bases to trimming and J lost 6 bases, with 8 bases between them. The CDR3 runs to 12 residues. DNA for the CDR3: TGTGCCAGCAGCTTTATGGAGTCTGAAGCTTTCTTT. Protein product: CASSFMESEAFF.

The chain couples TRBV28 to TRBJ2-7; no reliable D call. The CDR3 covers 12 residues. Germline CDR1 is MDHEN and CDR2 is SYDVKM. The V gene lost 5 bases and the J gene lost 3 bases, with 8 bases spanning the gap. The CDR3 spells CASSPSDYEQYF. In DNA form, the CDR3 reads TGTGCCAGCAGTCCCAGCGACTACGAGCAGTACTTC.

The chain employs TRBV13 and TRBJ2-7; D possibly corresponds to TRBD1 (6 bases). The CDR3 extends over 14 amino acids. Germline lookup yields CDR1 PRHDT and CDR2 FYEKMQ (reference sequence). The ends were cut back, 2 bases at V and 2 bases at J, with 10 bases in the middle. DNA for the CDR3: TGTGCCAGCAGCTTAAAGGGGGTTCCCTACGAGCAGTACTTC. Protein: CASSLKGVPYEQYF.

V usage is TRBV5-4 and J usage is TRBJ2-6; 7 bases are shared with TRBD1. The CDR3 contains 17 residues. The germline V gene encodes CDR1 SGHNT and CDR2 YYREEE (reference sequence). J lost 1 base, V lost 2 bases, and 6 bases had no gene match. In DNA form, the CDR3 reads TGTGCCAGCAGCTTAGGACAGGTTCGTTCTGGGGCCAACGTCCTGACTTTC. Residues: CASSLGQVRSGANVLTF.

The gene calls are TRBV5-1 and TRBJ1-2, with 8 bases that match TRBD1. The CDR3 has 15 residues. Germline V gene data show CDR1 as SGHRS and CDR2 as YFSETQ. The V segment lost 2 bases and the J segment 7 bases; nucleotides outside the gene matches: 10. CDR3 sequence: CASSLSRQGAVGYTF. The CDR3 nucleotides read TGCGCCAGCAGCTTATCAAGGCAGGGGGCGGTTGGCTACACCTTC.

The chain links TRBV19 to TRBJ2-2; D possibly corresponds to TRBD1 (5 bases). V was cut by 6 bases and J by 3 bases, with 11 bases left in between. The CDR3 extends over 14 amino acids. Germline V gives CDR1 LNHDA, CDR2 SQIVND (reference sequence). CDR3 region: CASRRSRDTGELFF. CDR3 in DNA: TGTGCCAGTAGAAGAAGCAGGGACACCGGGGAGCTGTTTTTT.